The rows below give T cell receptor beta chains drawn from one sample of a study of PD-1 blockade in classical Hodgkin lymphoma. Clones were read by immunoSEQ multiplex PCR, and TCRdb kept only the in-frame ones, dropping some. This sample has approximately 7,100 clones, with roughly 90% found just once. Here the sequenced sample was CD4+ T cells from blood, taken at baseline. The receptor set was obtained from a human donor with classical Hodgkin lymphoma. The conserved cysteine and the conserved F or W are not part of the CDR3 here.

TRBV6-4 | ASSDSAGGHPEQF
TRBV5-4 | ASSSIAEITNGELF
TRBV5-1 | ASSLDGRIHSSYNEQF
TRBV5-4 | ASSPGTGLNSPLH
TRBV9 | ASSVEHSGNTIY
TRBV5-4 | ASSWTMGNTIY
TRBV11-2 | ASEGFQMPYNEQF
TRBV18 | ASSPLQGPLSGANVLT
TRBV7-2 | ASSLMGLAGGSYEQY
TRBV19 | ASRTGTGWNEQF
TRBV5-1 | ASSLYRGRQETQY
TRBV5-5 | ASSLSLTGGTEAF
TRBV7-9 | ASSPGGNTIY
TRBV6-6 | ASTITGTGAGGELF
TRBV29-1 | SVIPGTTTYEQY
TRBV5-1 | ASSLVPGSNEQF
TRBV7-9 | ASSLRVTSGLPGSTQY
TRBV2 | ASSALTGVGQPQH
TRBV7-2 | ASLEAFKTGGTRNEQF
TRBV10-3 | AIREGGLDTQY
TRBV28 | ASSPGTANYGYT
TRBV2 | ASSEDSLSYEQY
TRBV5-1 | ASRRTGTDTQY
TRBV11-2 | ASSLGTGQETQY
TRBV7-2 | ASSKQGYGYT
TRBV11-3 | ASSLAVRGGEQF
TRBV9 | ASSPRGFLYQETQY